Listed below are T cell receptor beta chains from one sample, sequenced in a study of patients and donors after allogeneic stem cell transplantation. MiXCR was run by TCRdb on the RT-PCR reads, yielding one entry per CDR3 protein. The sample shows 15,000 to 20,000 distinct CDR3 sequences, roughly 4.5% of them seen only once. The sample was blood, either unsorted or a sorted T cell fraction (not recorded which). The receptors originated from a human donor who was either an allogeneic HSCT recipient or a stem cell or donor lymphocyte infusion donor (not recorded which). It is not recorded whose cells these are; they may come from a transplant donor. The CDR3 runs from the conserved cysteine through the conserved F or W. D genes are given only for firm matches. Clone sizes are given selectively: once, few, many, or a class where the clone is expanded.

V gene: TRBV2; J gene: TRBJ2-3; clone size: many; D gene: TRBD1; CDR3 protein: CASSGGDRGTDTQYF; CDR3 DNA: TGTGCCAGCAGTGGGGGGGACAGGGGGACTGATACGCAGTATTTT
V gene: TRBV18; J gene: TRBJ2-6; clone size: many; D gene: -; CDR3 protein: CASSPWGSSANVLTF; CDR3 DNA: TGTGCCAGCTCACCATGGGGTTCGTCGGCCAACGTCCTGACTTTC
V gene: TRBV7-9; J gene: TRBJ1-2; clone size: many; D gene: -; CDR3 protein: CASSFGTIYGYTF; CDR3 DNA: TGTGCCAGCAGCTTCGGGACCATCTATGGCTACACCTTC
V gene: TRBV12-3/TRBV12-4; J gene: TRBJ1-2; clone size: many; D gene: TRBD1; CDR3 protein: CASSRDSYGYTF; CDR3 DNA: TGTGCCAGCAGCAGGGACAGTTATGGCTACACCTTC
V gene: TRBV20-1; J gene: TRBJ2-5; clone size: many; D gene: TRBD2; CDR3 protein: CSARASGGQETQYF; CDR3 DNA: TGCAGTGCGAGGGCTAGCGGGGGCCAAGAGACCCAGTACTTC
V gene: TRBV11-2; J gene: TRBJ1-1; clone size: many; D gene: -; CDR3 protein: CASSIQMGGNTEAFF; CDR3 DNA: TGTGCCAGCAGCATCCAAATGGGGGGGAACACTGAAGCTTTCTTT
V gene: TRBV13; J gene: TRBJ2-3; clone size: -; D gene: -; CDR3 protein: CASSYNLQGQDTQYF; CDR3 DNA: TGTGCCAGCAGCTATAATTTACAGGGCCAAGATACGCAGTATTTT
V gene: TRBV27; J gene: TRBJ1-1; clone size: -; D gene: -; CDR3 protein: CASSLNYGGMNTEAFF; CDR3 DNA: TGTGCCAGCAGTCTCAATTACGGGGGCATGAACACTGAAGCTTTCTTT
V gene: TRBV20-1; J gene: TRBJ2-5; clone size: many; D gene: TRBD2; CDR3 protein: CSARVGLAGGQETQYF; CDR3 DNA: TGCAGTGCTAGAGTTGGGCTAGCGGGAGGTCAAGAGACCCAGTACTTC
V gene: TRBV7-2; J gene: TRBJ2-1; clone size: many; D gene: -; CDR3 protein: CASRSSAGEIYNEQFF; CDR3 DNA: TGTGCCAGCCGCTCCTCGGCAGGGGAAATCTACAATGAGCAGTTCTTC
V gene: TRBV2; J gene: TRBJ1-5; clone size: many; D gene: -; CDR3 protein: CASTLRGIEDRQPQHF; CDR3 DNA: TGTGCCAGCACCCTACGAGGAATCGAAGATCGTCAGCCCCAGCATTTT
V gene: TRBV7-9; J gene: TRBJ2-7; clone size: many; D gene: -; CDR3 protein: CASSLYGNEQYF; CDR3 DNA: TGTGCCAGCAGCTTATATGGTAACGAGCAGTACTTC
V gene: TRBV7-9; J gene: TRBJ1-2; clone size: many; D gene: -; CDR3 protein: CASSPPVDGYTF; CDR3 DNA: TGTGCCAGCAGCCCCCCCGTGGATGGCTACACCTTC
V gene: TRBV28; J gene: TRBJ1-1; clone size: many; D gene: -; CDR3 protein: CASREREDLNTEAFF; CDR3 DNA: TGTGCCAGCAGAGAGCGGGAAGACTTGAACACTGAAGCTTTCTTT